The TCR beta chain described here comes from a study of T cell clones after liver transplantation. Worth noting for this clone: What it binds is not known.

Sequencing used immunoSEQ multiplex PCR; TCRdb keeps in-frame clones, though not all of them. Found here are some 120,000 clones, about nine tenths of them singletons; the top ten hold more than 0.8%. The CDR3 contains 15 residues. Germline loops: CDR1 SGHRS, CDR2 YFSETQ. V dropped 4 bases and J dropped 8; count of bases not matched to a gene: 8. Findings and caveats of the study: Conclusions were preliminary, with small, heterogeneous patient groups.

The sequence was obtained from a human patient who received a liver transplant. Some of the T cells might come from the graft donor. Sequencing used CD4+ T cells from blood, obtained 12 months after liver transplant. The chain employs TRBV5-1 and TRBJ1-4, with TRBD1 identical over 10 bases. The DNA for the CDR3 is TGCGCCAGCAGCACTCGACAGGGGGCGGGAGAAAAACTGTTTTTT. Residues: CASSTRQGAGEKLFF. Using reference TRBV5-1 and TRBJ1-4 for the parts outside the CDR3, the full variable domain is KAGVTQTPRYLIKTRGQQVTLSCSPISGHRSVSWYQQTPGQGLQFLFEYFSETQRNKGNFPGRFSGRQFSNSRSEMNVSTLELGDSALYLCASSTRQGAGEKLFFGSGTQLSVL.